Below are 2 T cell receptor beta chains sequenced from a single sample in a study of shared clonotypes between healthy human individuals. Repertoires were generated with immunoSEQ multiplex PCR, while TCRdb's copy carries only in-frame clones and drops some. Here the sample spans 300,000 to 400,000 clones, over 75% being singletons. Material: memory CD8+ T cells sorted from blood. The sample's subset: CD45RO+ cells pooled with CCR7-negative TemRA cells. The receptors were gathered from a man between 18 and 29 years old in good health.

V is TRBV11-1 and J is TRBJ2-7, with 7 bases lining up with TRBD2. The V gene's germline CDR1 is SGHAT and CDR2 FQDESV (reference sequence). The V and J ends lost 5 bases and 3 bases, in that order; junction bases with no gene match: 4. The length of the CDR3 is 13 residues. The CDR3 nucleotides read TGTGCCAGCAGCACTTCGGGGGGCTACGAGCAGTACTTC. Protein product: CASSTSGGYEQYF.

With respect to this clone: Other DNA sequences of this sample code for an identical CDR3. The rearrangement links TRBV7-9 to TRBJ1-5; D is undetermined. V was trimmed by 3 bases and J by 1 base, leaving 4 bases between them. Germline V gene data show CDR1 as SEHNR and CDR2 as FQNEAQ (reference sequence). The length of the CDR3 is 13 residues. CDR3 amino acids: CASSFGSNQPQHF. The DNA for the CDR3 is TGTGCCAGCAGCTTCGGGAGCAATCAGCCCCAGCATTTT. The full variable domain, its missing parts supplied by reference TRBV7-9 and TRBJ1-5, is DTGVSQNPRHKITKRGQNVTFRCDPISEHNRLYWYRQTLGQGPEFLTYFQNEAQLEKSRLLSDRFSAERPKGSFSTLEIQRTEQGDSAMYLCASSFGSNQPQHFGDGTRLSIL.